This T cell receptor (beta chain) was recovered during a study of vaccination and CD4 T cells after COVID-19. Notes on the study in general: Median counts of SARS-CoV-2-reactive clonotypes increased from about 20 to 38; this difference was not significant.

Notes on this clonotype: The target antigen is unknown.

The Oncomine TCR Beta short-read assay generated sequence data from the DNA of cultured CD4+ T cells. TCRdb used MiXCR to reprocess the PCR reads, holding one entry per CDR3 protein. The table lists more than 7,500 distinct CDR3 sequences, 52% of them singletons. The sample's treatment: approximately 9-day PBMC culture with coronavirus spike peptide pools or control peptides (ViraFEST assay). The clonotype was recovered from a human donor who had recovered from COVID-19. Sequencing was performed on CD4+ T cells from blood, cultured in vitro.

The CDR3: CASSLYGPEAFF. DNA for the CDR3: TGTGCCAGCAGCTTATACGGCCCTGAAGCTTTCTTT. This chain joins TRBV7-2 and TRBJ1-1, with D hard to call. Looked up from germline, CDR1 is SGHTA and CDR2 is FQGNSA. The CDR3 sequence is 12 residues long. V was shortened by 2 bases and J by 6 bases, with 7 bases between the two germline ends.